A single sample gave rise to the 8 T cell receptor beta chains below, sequenced in a study of PD-L1 blockade in urothelial cancer. Documented time point: pretreatment peripheral blood. Clones were read by immunoSEQ multiplex PCR, and TCRdb kept only the in-frame ones, dropping some. The sample holds more than 45,000 clones; around 83% are singletons and the top ten take approximately 1.5%. Material: PBMCs, obtained around atezolizumab (anti-PD-L1) treatment. The receptors originated from a man aged 45 to 65 with urothelial cancer.

The chain links TRBV28 to TRBJ1-2, with 9 bases lining up with TRBD1. CDR3 size: 14 residues. Germline CDR1 MDHEN, CDR2 SYDVKM. V was clipped by 3 bases and J by 7 bases; unmatched bases: 6. Here the CDR3 reads CASSFPGTGFGYTF. CDR3 nucleotide sequence: TGTGCCAGCAGTTTCCCCGGGACAGGGTTTGGCTACACCTTC.

The rearrangement links TRBV15 to TRBJ2-1; TRBD2 agrees at 8 bases. The CDR3 is 15 residues long. V lost 4 bases to trimming and J lost 3 bases; unmatched junction nucleotides: 5. In germline, CDR1 is LNHNV, CDR2 YYDKDF (reference sequence). CDR3 in amino acids: CATSTAGGHYNEQFF. The DNA of the CDR3 is TGTGCCACCAGCACTGCGGGAGGCCACTACAATGAGCAGTTCTTC.

This chain connects TRBV5-1 to TRBJ1-2; 8 nucleotides line up with TRBD1. The germline V gene has CDR1 SGHRS and CDR2 YFSETQ. CDR3 length: 15 residues. V shed 3 bases, J shed 6 bases, and the junction held 10 bases outside the gene matches. The CDR3 is CASSSRPGQENGYTF. Here the CDR3 DNA reads TGCGCCAGCAGCTCAAGACCGGGACAGGAGAATGGCTACACCTTC. The full variable domain, in which reference TRBV5-1 and TRBJ1-2 provide the parts outside the CDR3, is KAGVTQTPRYLIKTRGQQVTLSCSPISGHRSVSWYQQTPGQGLQFLFEYFSETQRNKGNFPGRFSGRQFSNSRSEMNVSTLELGDSALYLCASSSRPGQENGYTFGSGTRLTVV.

V gene TRBV19 combines with J gene TRBJ2-3, with 11 bases fitting TRBD2. Looked up from germline, CDR1 is LNHDA and CDR2 is SQIVND (reference sequence). The CDR3 spans 16 residues. V gave up 3 bases and J gave up 0 bases; unmatched junction bases: 2. The CDR3 coding sequence is TGTGCCAGTAGTATCACTAGCGGGGGTAGCACAGATACGCAGTATTTT. This translates into CASSITSGGSTDTQYF. The variable domain in full, completed from reference TRBV19 and TRBJ2-3, reads DGGITQSPKYLFRKEGQNVTLSCEQNLNHDAMYWYRQDPGQGLRLIYYSQIVNDFQKGDIAEGYSVSREKKESFPLTVTSAQKNPTAFYLCASSITSGGSTDTQYFGPGTRLTVL.

CDR3 protein: CASIPGTTSSYEQYF. The CDR3 DNA is TGTGCCAGCATCCCCGGGACTACGAGCTCCTACGAGCAGTACTTC. The chain uses TRBV6-1 and TRBJ2-7, with TRBD2 matching 7 bases. V trimming: 7 bases; J trimming: 0 bases; junction bases outside the gene matches: 9. This CDR3 spans 15 amino acids. Germline V gene data show CDR1 as MNHNS and CDR2 as SASEGT.

This chain uses TRBV28 with TRBJ1-2; 12 bases are shared with TRBD1. The germline V gene encodes CDR1 MDHEN and CDR2 SYDVKM. The length of the CDR3 is 17 residues. Trimming took 6 bases from V and 4 from J; bases not matched to a gene: 12. The CDR3 spells CASREEGDRGRRYGYTF. Written as DNA, the CDR3 is TGTGCCAGCAGGGAGGAAGGGGACAGGGGGCGACGCTATGGCTACACCTTC.

The chain recombines TRBV4-1 with TRBJ2-3; D remains unclear. Germline V lookup: CDR1 MGHRA, CDR2 YSYEKL. V was shortened by 1 base and J by 4 bases, with 12 bases between the two germline ends. The CDR3 consists of 15 residues. CDR3 sequence reads: CASSQGHSPPDTQYF. CDR3 DNA: TGCGCCAGCAGCCAAGGGCACAGCCCACCAGATACGCAGTATTTT.

The V call is TRBV27, the J call TRBJ1-6, with D tentatively TRBD1 (5 bases). The CDR3 covers 15 residues. Trimming left V 8 bases short and J 7 bases short, with 18 bases between. Germline assignment: CDR1 MNHEY and CDR2 SMNVEV (reference sequence). The CDR3: CASGKGAGNNSPLHF. For the CDR3, the DNA is TGTGCCAGCGGAAAAGGGGCAGGGAACAATTCACCCCTCCACTTT.